This TCR beta chain is from a study of PD-1 blockade in classical Hodgkin lymphoma. The study, taken as a whole, reports: Any patient who commenced nivolumab under 1 year after ASCT was excluded. In CD4+ cells, TCR diversity went up significantly by C4D1, but in CD8+ cells it did not. The diversity seen at baseline in complete responders resembled that of newly diagnosed patients. Reports indicated that newly diagnosed patients had lower baseline TCR diversity than healthy donors did.

Time point in this sample: cycle 4 day 1 (C4D1), after more than five weeks of nivolumab. Relapse was seen in all patients after autologous stem cell transplantation, and brentuximab vedotin exposure was variable. Here immunoSEQ multiplex PCR was the method, and the copy in TCRdb shows in-frame clones only, minus some. The data show some 93,000 clones, 75% to 85% seen once. The CDR3 totals 16 residues. Trimming took 2 bases from V and 7 from J; bases not matched to a gene: 9. Germline V gene data show CDR1 as MNHNS and CDR2 as SASEGT. Note on this clone: Its antigen is still unknown.

The TCR originated in a human donor with classical Hodgkin lymphoma. The sequences come from peripheral blood mononuclear cells (PBMCs), collected before the fourth cycle of nivolumab. This rearrangement joins TRBV6-1 to TRBJ1-2, with 11 positions matching TRBD1. This chain's CDR3 is CASSEHLTGTGGGYTF. CDR3 nucleotide sequence: TGTGCCAGCAGTGAACACCTGACAGGGACAGGGGGTGGCTACACCTTC.